What follows describes a single T cell receptor (beta chain). Its antigen target is currently unknown. A much larger clone differs from this one at a single base, so this may be a read error. No conserved phenylalanine or tryptophan ends this CDR3, so it is likely a read error. Graves' hyperthyroidism was defined as stable when no progression to ophthalmopathy occurred over 18 months of follow-up. Hyperthyroidism patients were aged 18 to 65 years and newly diagnosed, with disease duration of less than 2 months. The study excluded patients with uncontrolled infections, other autoimmune diseases, pregnancy or lactation. Diagnoses were established on the basis of clinical symptoms, serum thyroxine and TRAb, thyroid ultrasound, and orbital computed tomography. PBMCs were isolated from about 10 ml of fresh peripheral blood by Ficoll-Paque density gradient centrifugation. Trizol reagent was used to extract total RNA, and RNA quality was then checked on an Agilent 2100 Bioanalyzer.

Based on the germline V gene, the CDR1 and CDR2 sequences are SNHLY and FYNNEI. The CDR3 is 12 amino acids in total, end residues counted. The DNA shown is the 36-base CDR3, in frame from base 1. V is cut by 4 bases and J by 1 base, and the space between the germline ends is 5 bases. The TCR beta CDR3 regions were amplified from RNA transcripts. The TCR CDR3 was subjected to a first round of RT-PCR using the HTBI primer set and the Qiagen OneStep RT-PCR kit. Libraries were constructed in a second round of multiplex PCR, after which size selection and purification were performed. Libraries were sequenced paired-end with 100 bp reads on an Illumina HiSeq2000. The authors' pipeline ran thus. SOAPnuke was used to process the raw data, with reads discarded if the reads contained adapters or uncalled bases, had a mean Phred below 15, or lacked an exact constant-primer or identifier match. COPE v1.2.5 was used to merge high-quality paired reads, and clonotypes were defined as unique nucleotide sequences. MiTCR v1.1 was used to align the clonotypes against IMGT TRBV, TRBD and TRBJ reference segments. The analysis included only V-J combinations with a frequency above 0.0001, which together covered roughly 99% of the repertoires. The TCS score was defined as F50 (clonal expansion) divided by E x V (chaos), with BLOSUM62-based TCRdist calculated between CDR3 peptides within each V-J. Welch's t-statistics and random forest reduced some 510 V-J features to 13, which were used in a naive Bayes classifier (R e1071). In TCRdb, the public reads were trimmed at Q25 with fastp and aligned with MiXCR, with productive beta chains retained. Rows merge per CDR3 protein into single entries with the most common DNA and genes. The V and J calls, along with clone size, are taken from TCRdb and not from the paper's own processing. This sample comprises some 720,000 distinct CDR3 sequences, about 16% of them detected only once. Around 8.1% of the sample lies in the top ten.

The data derive from a study of T cells in Graves' hyperthyroidism and ophthalmopathy (dated 2019 in TCRdb). Regarding the research as a whole: Peripheral blood was sampled at the time of initial diagnosis, prior to any treatment. TCR Vbeta CDR3 sequencing of approximately 140 peripheral blood samples (roughly 43 ophthalmopathy, 75 or so hyperthyroidism and approximately 17 progressor patients) is reported in the paper. After sampling, hyperthyroidism patients received methimazole starting at 30 mg daily, and ophthalmopathy patients received high-dose intravenous methylprednisolone. Prospective prediction of ophthalmopathy was tested in an independent validation cohort of 18 to 20 hyperthyroidism patients and 15 to 17 patients who later progressed to ophthalmopathy. TCR V-J signatures able to tell the groups apart were searched for in a discovery cohort of about a hundred patients, of whom around 42 had Graves' ophthalmopathy and about 60 had stable Graves' hyperthyroidism. The study also compared thyroid tissue and blood T-cell repertoires from more than five Graves' hyperthyroidism patients. For training and testing, the 95 to 100 patients in the discovery cohort were randomly divided in a 7:3 ratio.

What the research found in general, with its limitations: In validation, progression to ophthalmopathy was predicted by the model with roughly 71% sensitivity and 72.22% specificity, a median of about 6.4 months before onset. Ophthalmopathy was separated from stable hyperthyroidism by a 13 V-J signature model, with 87.88% sensitivity and just over 81% specificity obtained in cross-validation and 80%/75% obtained in testing. Sample size was not statistically predetermined, and investigators were not blinded to group allocation. Most expanded thyroid clonotypes (frequency above 0.001) were also detected in blood, a finding suggesting that blood repertoires may reflect thyroid immune responses.

The source material was blood. This clonotype originated in a man between 18 and 29 years old with Graves' hyperthyroidism. Rearrangement joined TRBV2 to TRBJ2-7; no D gene call is confident. The CDR3 region reads CASSATSYEQYL. The base sequence is TGTGCCAGCAGTGCAACTTCCTACGAGCAGTACCTC.